These T cell receptor beta chains were read from a single sample in a study of beta chain features in type 1 diabetes. The protocol was immunoSEQ multiplex PCR, while the TCRdb copy is restricted to in-frame clones and leaves out a portion. Of 200,000 to 300,000 clones detected, 11% to 15% appear once; the ten largest clones hold about 0.03%. Material: naive CD4+ T cells from blood. These TCRs come from a woman between 40 and 55 years old in good health. Each CDR3 is given with its conserved first and last residue. Each record gives: CDR3 DNA, CDR3 protein, clone size, CDR3 length, V gene, D gene, J gene. The D gene is left open where the match is weak. For some rows the clone size is stated as once, few or many, or as a class when expanded; others skip it.

cdr3_nt: TGTGCCAGCAGTTACCGCGAGTCGACGGGAGTCTATGGCTACACCTTC
cdr3_aa: CASSYRESTGVYGYTF
clone_size: -
cdr3_length: 16
v_call: TRBV6-5
d_call: -
j_call: TRBJ1-2

cdr3_nt: TGCGCCAGCAGCCCCATCGGGGGTAGTGAAAAACTGTTTTTT
cdr3_aa: CASSPIGGSEKLFF
clone_size: -
cdr3_length: 14
v_call: TRBV4-3
d_call: -
j_call: TRBJ1-4

cdr3_nt: TGTGCCAGCAGCGCGACCGGAGGCACCATATATTTT
cdr3_aa: CASSATGGTIYF
clone_size: few
cdr3_length: 12
v_call: TRBV6-5
d_call: -
j_call: TRBJ1-3

cdr3_nt: TGTGCCAGCAGTTACCCGGGACTAAACAATGAGCAGTTCTTC
cdr3_aa: CASSYPGLNNEQFF
clone_size: few
cdr3_length: 14
v_call: TRBV6-5
d_call: TRBD2
j_call: TRBJ2-1

cdr3_nt: TGTGCCAGCACCCAATCTCGGACTTACGGCTATGGCTACACCTTC
cdr3_aa: CASTQSRTYGYGYTF
clone_size: -
cdr3_length: 15
v_call: TRBV7-2
d_call: -
j_call: TRBJ1-2

cdr3_nt: TGTGCCAGCAGCCGGACAGGGGGCTTCACAGATACGCAGTATTTT
cdr3_aa: CASSRTGGFTDTQYF
clone_size: few
cdr3_length: 15
v_call: TRBV6-5
d_call: TRBD1
j_call: TRBJ2-3

cdr3_nt: TGTGCCAGCAGTGACCTCGCGGGTGGCTATGGCTACACCTTC
cdr3_aa: CASSDLAGGYGYTF
clone_size: -
cdr3_length: 14
v_call: TRBV2
d_call: -
j_call: TRBJ1-2

cdr3_nt: TGCGCCAGCAGCTTGGTGGGGGGGGTGGATGAAGCTTTCTTT
cdr3_aa: CASSLVGGVDEAFF
clone_size: few
cdr3_length: 14
v_call: TRBV5-1
d_call: -
j_call: TRBJ1-1

cdr3_nt: TGTGCCAGTATTGCGCGGGGGGCGGGGGGCAATGAGCAGTTCTTC
cdr3_aa: CASIARGAGGNEQFF
clone_size: -
cdr3_length: 15
v_call: TRBV19
d_call: TRBD2
j_call: TRBJ2-1

cdr3_nt: TGTGCCACATCGAAACAGGTAACCTACGAGCAGTACTTC
cdr3_aa: CATSKQVTYEQYF
clone_size: -
cdr3_length: 13
v_call: TRBV27
d_call: -
j_call: TRBJ2-7

cdr3_nt: TGTGCCAGCAGCTCCTTCGCCAGGGAACTTCACGAGCAGTACTTC
cdr3_aa: CASSSFARELHEQYF
clone_size: many
cdr3_length: 15
v_call: TRBV7-9
d_call: -
j_call: TRBJ2-7

cdr3_nt: TGTGCCAGCAGCAAAGGAAACCGGGACAGGTTCTCCTACGAGCAGTACTTC
cdr3_aa: CASSKGNRDRFSYEQYF
clone_size: -
cdr3_length: 17
v_call: TRBV21-1
d_call: -
j_call: TRBJ2-7

cdr3_nt: TGTGCCAGCAGCAAACGCCGCCACAGTAGAATCCGTAATCAGCCCCAGCATTTT
cdr3_aa: CASSKRRHSRIRNQPQHF
clone_size: -
cdr3_length: 18
v_call: TRBV21-1
d_call: -
j_call: TRBJ1-5

cdr3_nt: TGTGCCAGCAGCTTAGCGTTCCCGGGCACTGAAGCTTTCTTT
cdr3_aa: CASSLAFPGTEAFF
clone_size: many
cdr3_length: 14
v_call: TRBV7-9
d_call: -
j_call: TRBJ1-1

cdr3_nt: TGTGCCAGCAGCCGCGCGGGGGCCGCAGAGACCCAGTACTTC
cdr3_aa: CASSRAGAAETQYF
clone_size: many
cdr3_length: 14
v_call: TRBV7-9
d_call: -
j_call: TRBJ2-5

cdr3_nt: TGTGCCAGCTCACCGGCACAGGGCTATGGCTACACCTTC
cdr3_aa: CASSPAQGYGYTF
clone_size: few
cdr3_length: 13
v_call: TRBV18
d_call: -
j_call: TRBJ1-2

cdr3_nt: TGTGCCAGCAGTTACCCGGGACAGGGTCAAGCTTTCTTT
cdr3_aa: CASSYPGQGQAFF
clone_size: -
cdr3_length: 13
v_call: TRBV6-5
d_call: TRBD1
j_call: TRBJ1-1

cdr3_nt: TGTGCCAGCAGCTTGGGTCTAGCGGGGGGAGAGACCCAGTACTTC
cdr3_aa: CASSLGLAGGETQYF
clone_size: -
cdr3_length: 15
v_call: TRBV11-3
d_call: TRBD2
j_call: TRBJ2-5

cdr3_nt: TGCGCCAGCAGCCGGCAGGGAGGGGGCTCCTACGAGCAGTACTTC
cdr3_aa: CASSRQGGGSYEQYF
clone_size: few
cdr3_length: 15
v_call: TRBV4-3
d_call: -
j_call: TRBJ2-7

cdr3_nt: TGCGCCAGCAGCCGCGACACAGGGGTGGGTAGGTCACCCCTCCACTTT
cdr3_aa: CASSRDTGVGRSPLHF
clone_size: -
cdr3_length: 16
v_call: TRBV5-4
d_call: TRBD1
j_call: TRBJ1-6

cdr3_nt: TGTGCCAGCAGTAACCCGCCTAGCTCCTACGAGCAGTACTTC
cdr3_aa: CASSNPPSSYEQYF
clone_size: -
cdr3_length: 14
v_call: TRBV6-5
d_call: -
j_call: TRBJ2-7

cdr3_nt: TGCAGCGCCCGCCCGGGACAGGGGACCTACGAGCAGTACTTC
cdr3_aa: CSARPGQGTYEQYF
clone_size: -
cdr3_length: 14
v_call: TRBV29-1
d_call: TRBD1
j_call: TRBJ2-7

cdr3_nt: TGTGCCAGCAGCTTGAAAAAGGACATAAGGCCCGAGACCCAGTACTTC
cdr3_aa: CASSLKKDIRPETQYF
clone_size: few
cdr3_length: 16
v_call: TRBV5-6
d_call: -
j_call: TRBJ2-5

cdr3_nt: TGTGCCAGCAGCCCACATACAGGGGACACCGGGGAGCTGTTTTTT
cdr3_aa: CASSPHTGDTGELFF
clone_size: few
cdr3_length: 15
v_call: TRBV5-4
d_call: TRBD1
j_call: TRBJ2-2

cdr3_nt: TGTGCCAGCAGCTTGGTGGTAGGGGTTAACTATGGCTACACCTTC
cdr3_aa: CASSLVVGVNYGYTF
clone_size: few
cdr3_length: 15
v_call: TRBV7-9
d_call: -
j_call: TRBJ1-2

cdr3_nt: TGTGCCAGCTCAGGGCAGGAGGGTGTGAGTGGCTACACCTTC
cdr3_aa: CASSGQEGVSGYTF
clone_size: few
cdr3_length: 14
v_call: TRBV18
d_call: -
j_call: TRBJ1-2

cdr3_nt: TGTGCCAGCAGCCCATACGACAGGGCAACCTACGAGCAGTACTTC
cdr3_aa: CASSPYDRATYEQYF
clone_size: few
cdr3_length: 15
v_call: TRBV7-9
d_call: TRBD1
j_call: TRBJ2-7

cdr3_nt: TGTGCCAGCAGTTTTTCCAGGGACAGGGGCTCTCAGCCCCAGCATTTT
cdr3_aa: CASSFSRDRGSQPQHF
clone_size: once
cdr3_length: 16
v_call: TRBV28
d_call: TRBD1
j_call: TRBJ1-5

cdr3_nt: TGTGCCAGCAGCCGCGGGACGGTTAATTCACCCCTCCACTTT
cdr3_aa: CASSRGTVNSPLHF
clone_size: -
cdr3_length: 14
v_call: TRBV6-5
d_call: -
j_call: TRBJ1-6

cdr3_nt: TGTGCCAGCAGCTTTGAGAGCAATCAGCCCCAGCATTTT
cdr3_aa: CASSFESNQPQHF
clone_size: -
cdr3_length: 13
v_call: TRBV11-2
d_call: -
j_call: TRBJ1-5

cdr3_nt: TGTGCCACCAGCAGATACCTCGGACAGGGGGCTGAAGCTTTCTTT
cdr3_aa: CATSRYLGQGAEAFF
clone_size: -
cdr3_length: 15
v_call: TRBV15
d_call: TRBD1
j_call: TRBJ1-1

cdr3_nt: TGTGCCAGTGCCGGGGGGACTAGTCCCGCCGGGGAGCTGTTTTTT
cdr3_aa: CASAGGTSPAGELFF
clone_size: -
cdr3_length: 15
v_call: TRBV9
d_call: TRBD2
j_call: TRBJ2-2

cdr3_nt: TGTGCCAGCAGCTTTCCGGACAGGGGGTCTCCCGGGGAGCTGTTTTTT
cdr3_aa: CASSFPDRGSPGELFF
clone_size: few
cdr3_length: 16
v_call: TRBV7-9
d_call: TRBD1
j_call: TRBJ2-2

cdr3_nt: TGTGCCAGTAGTATAGAAGGAGTTCAGCCCCAGCATTTT
cdr3_aa: CASSIEGVQPQHF
clone_size: -
cdr3_length: 13
v_call: TRBV19
d_call: -
j_call: TRBJ1-5

cdr3_nt: TGCAGCGTTGAAGGAGACAGGGGACCACCCTACGAGCAGTACTTC
cdr3_aa: CSVEGDRGPPYEQYF
clone_size: few
cdr3_length: 15
v_call: TRBV29-1
d_call: TRBD1
j_call: TRBJ2-7

cdr3_nt: TGTGCCAGCAGTGTAGTCACAGGGGGGAACACCGGGGAGCTGTTTTTT
cdr3_aa: CASSVVTGGNTGELFF
clone_size: few
cdr3_length: 16
v_call: TRBV25-1
d_call: TRBD1
j_call: TRBJ2-2

cdr3_nt: TGTGCCAGCAGCTTGGGGGGACTAGCGGGGGTTTACAATGAGCAGTTCTTC
cdr3_aa: CASSLGGLAGVYNEQFF
clone_size: -
cdr3_length: 17
v_call: TRBV7-9
d_call: TRBD2
j_call: TRBJ2-1

cdr3_nt: TGTGCCAGCAGCTTAGTTGGCGGACAGGGCTCCTACGAGCAGTACTTC
cdr3_aa: CASSLVGGQGSYEQYF
clone_size: -
cdr3_length: 16
v_call: TRBV7-2
d_call: TRBD1
j_call: TRBJ2-7

cdr3_nt: TGTGCCAGCAGTCCCCGAATTAGCGGGGGCAATGAGCAGTTCTTC
cdr3_aa: CASSPRISGGNEQFF
clone_size: -
cdr3_length: 15
v_call: TRBV6-1
d_call: TRBD2
j_call: TRBJ2-1

cdr3_nt: TGCGCCGCCCCCGCGACCGGGGAGCTGTTTTTT
cdr3_aa: CAAPATGELFF
clone_size: few
cdr3_length: 11
v_call: TRBV20-1
d_call: -
j_call: TRBJ2-2

cdr3_nt: TGTGCCAGCAGCTTGGGACTAGCAACAGGGGGTCGGTATGGCTACACCTTC
cdr3_aa: CASSLGLATGGRYGYTF
clone_size: -
cdr3_length: 17
v_call: TRBV11-2
d_call: TRBD1
j_call: TRBJ1-2

cdr3_nt: TGCGCCAGCAGCCAGTCTGGGACAGGGCTTGTTTTGATTCAGTACTTC
cdr3_aa: CASSQSGTGLVLIQYF
clone_size: -
cdr3_length: 16
v_call: TRBV4-1
d_call: TRBD1
j_call: TRBJ2-4

cdr3_nt: TGCGCCAGCAGCTTGGACAGCTATGGCTACACCTTC
cdr3_aa: CASSLDSYGYTF
clone_size: few
cdr3_length: 12
v_call: TRBV5-1
d_call: -
j_call: TRBJ1-2

cdr3_nt: TGTGCCAGTAGTATCCCCTTCCGGGACTCGCCCCGCTACACCTTC
cdr3_aa: CASSIPFRDSPRYTF
clone_size: few
cdr3_length: 15
v_call: TRBV19
d_call: -
j_call: TRBJ1-2

cdr3_nt: TGTGCCAGCAAGACCTCCGGGACAGGGGGCGAGCAGTACTTC
cdr3_aa: CASKTSGTGGEQYF
clone_size: few
cdr3_length: 14
v_call: TRBV11-2
d_call: TRBD1
j_call: TRBJ2-7

cdr3_nt: TGTGCCAGCGGAGGTACCACAGATACGCAGTATTTT
cdr3_aa: CASGGTTDTQYF
clone_size: many
cdr3_length: 12
v_call: TRBV5-4
d_call: -
j_call: TRBJ2-3

cdr3_nt: TGTGCCAGCAGCATACAGGGCGGAGCTTTCTTT
cdr3_aa: CASSIQGGAFF
clone_size: -
cdr3_length: 11
v_call: TRBV9
d_call: -
j_call: TRBJ1-1

cdr3_nt: TGTGCCAGCTCAATTCAGGGTCCCTATAGCAATCAGCCCCAGCATTTT
cdr3_aa: CASSIQGPYSNQPQHF
clone_size: -
cdr3_length: 16
v_call: TRBV18
d_call: -
j_call: TRBJ1-5

cdr3_nt: TGTGCCAGCAGCCTCATACCTAGCGGGGGGGGCTCTGGGGCCAACGTCCTGACTTTC
cdr3_aa: CASSLIPSGGGSGANVLTF
clone_size: -
cdr3_length: 19
v_call: TRBV7-2
d_call: TRBD2
j_call: TRBJ2-6

cdr3_nt: TGTGCCAGCAGCTTGGTCCTGACAGGGAACTATGGCTACACCTTC
cdr3_aa: CASSLVLTGNYGYTF
clone_size: few
cdr3_length: 15
v_call: TRBV5-4
d_call: TRBD1
j_call: TRBJ1-2

cdr3_nt: TGTGCCATCAGTGGACCGCGGGTTGGCGGTCAAGACAATGAGCAGTTCTTC
cdr3_aa: CAISGPRVGGQDNEQFF
clone_size: -
cdr3_length: 17
v_call: TRBV10-3
d_call: -
j_call: TRBJ2-1

cdr3_nt: TGTGCTAGCAGCCCGGACAGGGGGGACACCGGGGAGCTGTTTTTT
cdr3_aa: CASSPDRGDTGELFF
clone_size: few
cdr3_length: 15
v_call: TRBV7-7
d_call: TRBD1
j_call: TRBJ2-2

cdr3_nt: TGTGCCAGTAGTTCTAGCGGATCAGATACGCAGTATTTT
cdr3_aa: CASSSSGSDTQYF
clone_size: -
cdr3_length: 13
v_call: TRBV19
d_call: TRBD2
j_call: TRBJ2-3

cdr3_nt: TGTGCCAGCAGTTTTAGCGGGGGGGCAGGAGATACGCAGTATTTT
cdr3_aa: CASSFSGGAGDTQYF
clone_size: -
cdr3_length: 15
v_call: TRBV9
d_call: TRBD2
j_call: TRBJ2-3

cdr3_nt: TGTGCCAGCAGCGAAGGGACTAGCGGGACAGATACGCAGTATTTT
cdr3_aa: CASSEGTSGTDTQYF
clone_size: many
cdr3_length: 15
v_call: TRBV7-9
d_call: TRBD2
j_call: TRBJ2-3

cdr3_nt: TGTGCCAGTAGTCCCCAGTCTGGGGCCAACGTCCTGACTTTC
cdr3_aa: CASSPQSGANVLTF
clone_size: -
cdr3_length: 14
v_call: TRBV19
d_call: -
j_call: TRBJ2-6

cdr3_nt: TGTGCCTCAACCTCTGTGGGGGGGCGTGAGACCCAGTACTTC
cdr3_aa: CASTSVGGRETQYF
clone_size: -
cdr3_length: 14
v_call: TRBV11-2
d_call: -
j_call: TRBJ2-5

cdr3_nt: TGTGCCACCGAACCGACAGGGATGTCCTACAATGAGCAGTTCTTC
cdr3_aa: CATEPTGMSYNEQFF
clone_size: few
cdr3_length: 15
v_call: TRBV15
d_call: TRBD1
j_call: TRBJ2-1